This TCR beta chain was captured in a study of blood T cell dynamics during melanoma immunotherapy. Described time point: pre-treatment baseline. About this clone: Antigen: not known.

For sorted CD8+ subsets, all extracted DNA was loaded. TCRdb keeps only in-frame clones here, not all; method: immunoSEQ multiplex PCR. The table shows about 3,600 clones, with about 97% occurring only once. Broader study findings: Immune-effector CD8+ cells best matched cell-free DNA CDR3 sequences and were most clonal.

This sequence originates from a human donor with melanoma. Sequenced here: effector memory CD8+ T cells from blood, sampled from a patient treated with checkpoint blockade.

CDR3 sequence: CASSQEGAETQYF. Here the CDR3 DNA reads TGCGCCAGCAGCCAAGAAGGAGCTGAGACCCAGTACTTC. The rearrangement joins TRBV4-3 to TRBJ2-5; D is ambiguous. CDR3 length: 13 amino acids. Trimming removed 0 bases from V and 5 bases from J, with 7 bases in between. CDR1 LGHNA and CDR2 YSLEER come from the germline V gene.